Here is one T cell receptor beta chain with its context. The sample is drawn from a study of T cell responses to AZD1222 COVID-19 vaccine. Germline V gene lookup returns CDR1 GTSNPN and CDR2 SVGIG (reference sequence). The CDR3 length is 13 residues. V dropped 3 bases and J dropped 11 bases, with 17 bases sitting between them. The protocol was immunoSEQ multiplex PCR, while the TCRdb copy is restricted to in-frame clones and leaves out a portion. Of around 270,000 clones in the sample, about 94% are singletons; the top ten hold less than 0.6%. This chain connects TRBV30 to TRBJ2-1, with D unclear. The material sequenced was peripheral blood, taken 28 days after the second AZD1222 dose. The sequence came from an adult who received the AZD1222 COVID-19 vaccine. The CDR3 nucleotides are TGTGCCTGGAGCGAAGGATGGAAGGGCAAGCAGTTCTTC. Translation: CAWSEGWKGKQFF.